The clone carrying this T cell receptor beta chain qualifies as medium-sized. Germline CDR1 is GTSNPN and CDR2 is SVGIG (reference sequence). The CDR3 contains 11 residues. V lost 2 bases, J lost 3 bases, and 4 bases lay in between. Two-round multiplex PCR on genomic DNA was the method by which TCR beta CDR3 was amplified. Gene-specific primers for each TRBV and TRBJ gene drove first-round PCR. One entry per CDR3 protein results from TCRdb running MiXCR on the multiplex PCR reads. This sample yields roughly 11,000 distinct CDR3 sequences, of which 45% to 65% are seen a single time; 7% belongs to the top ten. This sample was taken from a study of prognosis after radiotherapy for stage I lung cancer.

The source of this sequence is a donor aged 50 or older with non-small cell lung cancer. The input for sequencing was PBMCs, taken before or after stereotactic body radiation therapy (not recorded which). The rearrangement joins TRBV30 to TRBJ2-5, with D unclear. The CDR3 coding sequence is TGTGCCTGGAGTCTAGAAGAGACCCAGTACTTC. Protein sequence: CAWSLEETQYF.